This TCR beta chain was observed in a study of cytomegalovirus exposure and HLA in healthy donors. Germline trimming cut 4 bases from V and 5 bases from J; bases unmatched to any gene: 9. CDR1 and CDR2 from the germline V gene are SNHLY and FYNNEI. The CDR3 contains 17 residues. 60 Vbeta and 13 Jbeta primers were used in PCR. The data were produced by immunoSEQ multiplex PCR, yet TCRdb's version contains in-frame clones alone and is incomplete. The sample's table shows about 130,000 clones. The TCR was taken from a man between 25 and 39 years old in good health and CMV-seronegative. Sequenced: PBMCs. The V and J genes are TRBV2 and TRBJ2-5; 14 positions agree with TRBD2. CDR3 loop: CASSASGLAGAGETQYF. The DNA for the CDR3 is TGTGCCAGCAGTGCCTCGGGACTAGCGGGAGCGGGGGAGACCCAGTACTTC.